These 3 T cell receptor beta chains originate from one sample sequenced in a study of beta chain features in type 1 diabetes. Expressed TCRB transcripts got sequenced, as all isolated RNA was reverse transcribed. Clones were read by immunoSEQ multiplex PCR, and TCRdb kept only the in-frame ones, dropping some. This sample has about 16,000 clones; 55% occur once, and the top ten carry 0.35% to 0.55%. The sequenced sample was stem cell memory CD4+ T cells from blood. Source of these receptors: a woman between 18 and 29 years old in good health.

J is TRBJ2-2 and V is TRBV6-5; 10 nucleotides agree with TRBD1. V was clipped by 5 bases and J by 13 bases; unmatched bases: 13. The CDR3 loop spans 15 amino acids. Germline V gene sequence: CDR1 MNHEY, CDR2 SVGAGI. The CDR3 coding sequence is TGTGCCAGCAGTACCGGGACAGGGGCGTCGGGCGTGCTGTTTTTT. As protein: CASSTGTGASGVLFF.

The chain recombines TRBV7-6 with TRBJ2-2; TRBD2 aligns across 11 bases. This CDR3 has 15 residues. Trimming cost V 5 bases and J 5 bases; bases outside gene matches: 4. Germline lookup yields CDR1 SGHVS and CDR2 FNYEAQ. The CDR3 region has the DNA TGTGCCAGCAGCGGACTAGCGGGTGCAACCGGGGAGCTGTTTTTT. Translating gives CASSGLAGATGELFF.

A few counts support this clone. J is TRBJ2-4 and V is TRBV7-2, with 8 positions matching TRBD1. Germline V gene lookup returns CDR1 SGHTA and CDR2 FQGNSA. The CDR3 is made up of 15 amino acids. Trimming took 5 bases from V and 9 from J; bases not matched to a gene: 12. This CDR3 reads CASSKPTGEGSIQYF. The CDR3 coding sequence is TGTGCCAGCAGCAAACCGACAGGGGAAGGTAGCATTCAGTACTTC.